This TCR beta chain originates from a study of blood T cell repertoires in COVID-19. Trimming cost V 5 bases and J 10 bases; bases outside gene matches: 7. CDR3 length: 14 amino acids. CDR1 and CDR2 from the germline V gene are SGHVS and FQNEAQ. Source study methods: Amplification of reference gene primers provided the estimated nucleated cell counts. The protocol was immunoSEQ multiplex PCR, while the TCRdb copy is restricted to in-frame clones and leaves out a portion. The V and J calls and clone size come from that table; D and trimming were worked out from the DNA. This sample has hundreds of thousands of clones, with roughly 80% found just once.

This chain uses TRBV7-8 with TRBJ1-6; TRBD1 agrees at 8 bases. The receptor was derived from a woman aged 45-60 years with active or convalescent COVID-19. Sample: peripheral blood. The CDR3 reads CASSTQGVGSPLHF. The CDR3 nucleotides are TGTGCCAGCAGCACACAGGGGGTAGGGTCACCCCTCCACTTT.